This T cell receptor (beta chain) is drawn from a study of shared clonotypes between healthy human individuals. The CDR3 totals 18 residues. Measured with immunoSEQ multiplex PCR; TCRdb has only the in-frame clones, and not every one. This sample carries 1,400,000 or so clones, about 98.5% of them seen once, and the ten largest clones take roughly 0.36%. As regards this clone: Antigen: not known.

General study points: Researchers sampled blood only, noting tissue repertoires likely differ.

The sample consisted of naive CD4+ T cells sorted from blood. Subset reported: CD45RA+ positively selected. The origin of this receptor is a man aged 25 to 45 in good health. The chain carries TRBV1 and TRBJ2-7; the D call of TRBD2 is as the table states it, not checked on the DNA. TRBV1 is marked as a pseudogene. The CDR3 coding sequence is TGCACCAGCAGCCAATCTGGGCAGGGAGTAGCGGAACCCTACGAGCAGTACTTC. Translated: CTSSQSGQGVAEPYEQYF.